These 11 T cell receptor beta chains originate from one sample sequenced in a study of blood T cell repertoires in COVID-19. TCRdb's copy holds only in-frame clones and misses some; the assay was immunoSEQ multiplex PCR. The sample contains a few hundred thousand clones, around 90% of which appear only once. Input material: PBMCs or T cells enriched from blood (not recorded which). Receptor source: a woman aged 30 to 39 who had recovered from COVID-19.

The chain links TRBV4-3 to TRBJ1-5; a possible D gene is TRBD1 (6 bases). The CDR3 is 14 amino acids. The germline V gene has CDR1 LGHNA and CDR2 YSLEER. Trimming cost V 0 bases and J 9 bases, with 12 bases left between them. For the CDR3, the DNA is TGCGCCAGCAGCCAAGACAGGGGTCGAGGGCCCCAGCATTTT. Encoded protein: CASSQDRGRGPQHF.

The chain is built from TRBV19 and TRBJ2-1, with TRBD2 matching 9 bases. There are 18 residues in the CDR3. J was trimmed by 0 bases and V by 2 bases; bases with no gene match: 8. Germline V gene data show CDR1 as LNHDA and CDR2 as SQIVND (reference sequence). The CDR3 nucleotides are TGTGCCAGTAGTATAAGGGGGCTAGCGGGGAGCTCCTACAATGAGCAGTTCTTC. Protein: CASSIRGLAGSSYNEQFF.

The chain links TRBV7-8 to TRBJ2-7; D ambiguous. This CDR3 is built from 15 residues. Germline V lookup: CDR1 SGHVS, CDR2 FQNEAQ. Trimming removed 5 bases from V and 0 bases from J, with 14 bases in between. The CDR3 loop reads CASSVQEVVSYEQYF. For the CDR3, the DNA is TGTGCCAGCAGCGTCCAGGAAGTTGTCTCCTACGAGCAGTACTTC.

The chain links TRBV7-3 to TRBJ1-1, with TRBD1 matching over 9 bases. The germline V gene encodes CDR1 SGHTA and CDR2 FQGTGA. This CDR3 has 15 amino acids. The V and J ends lost 4 bases and 0 bases, in that order; junction bases with no gene match: 3. Here the CDR3 reads CASSSGTGMNTEAFF. CDR3 coding DNA: TGTGCCAGCAGCTCCGGGACAGGGATGAACACTGAAGCTTTCTTT.

This chain connects TRBV19 to TRBJ2-7; 7 nucleotides line up with TRBD1. Germline CDR1 reads LNHDA; CDR2 reads SQIVND (reference sequence). The CDR3 runs 13 residues. The junction had 7 bases not matched to a gene; V was cut back by 7 bases and J by 4 bases. The CDR3 region has the DNA TGTGCCAGTAAACCGACAGGGACGTACGAGCAGTACTTC. Translating it yields CASKPTGTYEQYF.

The CDR3 protein is CASSSSSRGLRNYGYTF. The CDR3 DNA is TGTGCCAGCAGCTCATCAAGTAGGGGGCTTCGGAACTATGGCTACACCTTC. This chain uses TRBV27 with TRBJ1-2; TRBD1 aligns across 7 bases. V lost 6 bases and J lost 2; bases outside the gene matches: 15. The CDR3 loop spans 17 amino acids. From germline, CDR1 is MNHEY and CDR2 SMNVEV (reference sequence).

The rearrangement uses TRBV28 and TRBJ1-2, with 8 bases matching TRBD1. Trimming cost V 4 bases and J 4 bases; bases outside gene matches: 8. The CDR3 has 15 residues. Looked up from germline, CDR1 is MDHEN and CDR2 is SYDVKM. The CDR3 DNA reads TGTGCCAGCAGTTCCCCGACAGGGGCGGGCTATGGCTACACCTTC. Its protein product is CASSSPTGAGYGYTF.

J is TRBJ2-7 and V is TRBV6-2 or TRBV6-3; D might be TRBD2 (6 bases). Trimming removed 1 base from V and 0 bases from J, with 13 bases in between. CDR1 is MNHEY and CDR2 is SVGEGT in the germline V gene. CDR3 size: 16 residues. The CDR3: CASSYWRERFSYEQYF. In DNA form, the CDR3 reads TGTGCCAGCAGTTACTGGAGGGAGCGTTTCTCCTACGAGCAGTACTTC.

This chain joins TRBV19 and TRBJ2-4; the match to TRBD2 covers 12 bases. This CDR3 is 18 amino acids long. J lost 2 bases, V lost 6 bases, and 11 bases had no gene match. Germline loops: CDR1 LNHDA, CDR2 SQIVND (reference sequence). CDR3 DNA: TGTGCCAGTAGCGGACTAGCGGGACGTTTATTTTCCAAAAACATTCAGTACTTC. Residues: CASSGLAGRLFSKNIQYF. Based on the CDR3 plus reference TRBV19 and TRBJ2-4, the full variable domain is DGGITQSPKYLFRKEGQNVTLSCEQNLNHDAMYWYRQDPGQGLRLIYYSQIVNDFQKGDIAEGYSVSREKKESFPLTVTSAQKNPTAFYLCASSGLAGRLFSKNIQYFGAGTRLSVL.

The chain couples TRBV5-6 to TRBJ1-4, with TRBD1 as a possible D gene (6 bases). The CDR3 extends over 16 amino acids. The germline V gene encodes CDR1 SGHDT and CDR2 YYEEEE. Trimming stripped 3 bases from V and 4 bases from J, with 16 bases between. The CDR3 region is CASSWGPQGYNEKLFF. The CDR3 DNA reads as TGTGCCAGCAGCTGGGGGCCTCAGGGGTATAATGAAAAACTGTTTTTT. Variable domain in full (rest from reference TRBV5-6 and TRBJ1-4): DAGVTQSPTHLIKTRGQQVTLRCSPKSGHDTVSWYQQALGQGPQFIFQYYEEEERQRGNFPDRFSGHQFPNYSSELNVNALLLGDSALYLCASSWGPQGYNEKLFFGSGTQLSVL.

This clone was seen once. The chain is built from TRBV5-1 and TRBJ2-7; D may be TRBD1 (6 bases). The CDR3 is made up of 12 amino acids. The V and J ends lost 2 bases and 6 bases respectively, with 9 bases between them. CDR1 is SGHRS and CDR2 is YFSETQ in the germline V gene. CDR3 nucleotide sequence: TGCGCCAGCAGCTTCACAGGGTTCGAGCAGTACTTC. Protein sequence: CASSFTGFEQYF. The full variable domain, its missing parts supplied by reference TRBV5-1 and TRBJ2-7, is KAGVTQTPRYLIKTRGQQVTLSCSPISGHRSVSWYQQTPGQGLQFLFEYFSETQRNKGNFPGRFSGRQFSNSRSEMNVSTLELGDSALYLCASSFTGFEQYFGPGTRLTVT.